The 25 T cell receptor beta chains below all came from one sample that was sequenced in a study of Graves' ophthalmopathy and Graves' hyperthyroidism. Amplification from RNA transcripts yielded the TCR beta CDR3 regions. HTBI-primed first-round RT-PCR preceded second-round multiplex PCR. TCRdb used MiXCR to reprocess the multiplex PCR reads, holding one entry per CDR3 protein. The data show 300,000 to 450,000 distinct CDR3 sequences, approximately 18% seen once. Input material: peripheral blood. These receptors all stem from an adult woman with stable Graves' hyperthyroidism.

The J gene is TRBJ2-5, the V gene TRBV28; TRBD1 matches 12 bases. The V gene end was trimmed by 4 bases and the J gene end by 4 bases; junction bases not matched to a gene: 4. Germline V gene lookup returns CDR1 MDHEN and CDR2 SYDVKM. The CDR3 runs to 15 residues. In DNA, the CDR3 is TGTGCCAGCAGTTCATGGGACAGGGGGCGAGAGACCCAGTACTTC. This codes for CASSSWDRGRETQYF.

This clonotype occurred many times. The chain joins TRBV12-5 to TRBJ2-7, with TRBD2 matching 9 bases. The CDR3 consists of 16 residues. The germline V gene encodes CDR1 LGHNT and CDR2 FRNRAP. V lost 0 bases to trimming and J lost 3 bases; unmatched junction nucleotides: 6. In DNA form, the CDR3 reads TGTGCTAGTGGTTTGGTACTAGGGCGGGAGGGCTACGAGCAGTACTTC. Protein: CASGLVLGREGYEQYF.

This clonotype showed up many times. The gene calls are TRBV20-1 and TRBJ1-5; 7 bases are a match to TRBD1. This CDR3 spans 14 amino acids. Germline values: CDR1 DFQATT, CDR2 SNEGSKA (reference sequence). V was pared by 5 bases and J by 0 bases, with 4 bases of the junction left unmatched. The CDR3, as DNA: TGCAGTGCTGAGGGGGCAAGTAGCAATCAGCCCCAGCATTTT. This codes for CSAEGASSNQPQHF.

This clonotype was recorded many times. The rearrangement links TRBV10-2 to TRBJ1-1, with a weak D call TRBD1 (6 bases). V lost 4 bases and J 4 bases, leaving 19 bases between the germline ends. The CDR3 spans 16 residues. Germline values: CDR1 WSHSY, CDR2 SAAADI. This chain's CDR3 is CASSGSLMGASTEAFF. CDR3 bases: TGCGCCAGCAGTGGCTCTCTTATGGGGGCGAGCACTGAAGCTTTCTTT.

This clonotype was seen repeatedly, ten times or more. The rearrangement uses TRBV7-2 and TRBJ1-1; D is undetermined. Germline V lookup: CDR1 SGHTA, CDR2 FQGNSA. CDR3 length: 13 residues. Trimming took off 2 bases at V and 4 bases at J, with 8 bases between the two ends. The CDR3 spells CASSLWAVTEAFF. The CDR3 DNA is TGTGCCAGCAGCTTATGGGCCGTCACTGAAGCTTTCTTT.

In its sample, this clonotype was seen many times. The chain joins TRBV10-3 to TRBJ1-1, with TRBD1 matching over 9 bases. The CDR3 loop spans 12 amino acids. Trimming at V came to 6 bases and at J to 11 bases, leaving 7 bases not matched to a gene. The germline gives CDR1 ENHRY, CDR2 SYGVKD. In DNA form, the CDR3 reads TGTGCCATCAGAGAACTACAGGGGGCCGCTTTCTTT. Translation: CAIRELQGAAFF.

A note on this clonotype: A read error may produce the germline difference seen at one junction end. The gene calls are TRBV7-7 and TRBJ1-1, with 9 positions matching TRBD1. Germline assignment: CDR1 SSHAT and CDR2 FNYEAQ (reference sequence). The CDR3 is 17 residues long. CDR3 region: CVSSRQGEVFGNTEACF. As DNA, the CDR3 is TGTGTTAGCAGCCGACAGGGGGAGGTTTTTGGGAACACTGAAGCTTGCTTT.

This clonotype appeared many times. The chain is built from TRBV27 and TRBJ2-7; perhaps TRBD1 as D (6 bases). Germline-derived CDR1 and CDR2 are MNHEY and SMNVEV (reference sequence). The V gene lost 5 bases and the J gene lost 5 bases, with 19 bases spanning the gap. CDR3 size: 15 residues. DNA for the CDR3: TGTGCCAGCAGTCCTTCTCCGGGACACATCCACGAGCAGTACTTC. Protein product: CASSPSPGHIHEQYF.

At least ten counts were recorded for this clonotype. The gene calls are TRBV6-4 and TRBJ2-2; 9 nucleotides line up with TRBD1. The V gene end was trimmed by 2 bases and the J gene end by 6 bases; junction bases not matched to a gene: 7. Germline CDR1 reads MRHNA; CDR2 reads SNTAGT. The CDR3 consists of 16 residues. The CDR3 reads CASSDPGQGTSGELFF. The DNA for the CDR3 is TGTGCCAGCAGTGACCCGGGACAGGGAACGTCCGGGGAGCTGTTTTTT.

A single count supports this clonotype. The V and J genes are TRBV3-1 and TRBJ2-5; the D is unclear. The germline gives CDR1 LGHDT, CDR2 YNNKEL (reference sequence). There are 16 residues in the CDR3. V was pared by 4 bases and J by 5 bases, with 20 bases between. CDR3 coding DNA: TGTGCCAGCAGCCGAGGCCTCGGTAGTAACATCGAGACCCAGTACTTC. Translation gives CASSRGLGSNIETQYF.

This clonotype was counted many times. The chain carries TRBV28 and TRBJ2-4; D is perhaps TRBD2 (5 bases). V lost 4 bases and J lost 2, with 12 bases in between. This CDR3 spans 15 amino acids. The germline CDR1 and CDR2 sequences are MDHEN and SYDVKM. The CDR3 loop reads CASSSPGVSKNIQYF. DNA of the CDR3: TGTGCCAGCAGTTCCCCCGGGGTTTCCAAAAACATTCAGTACTTC.

The chain links TRBV11-2 to TRBJ2-7; possible D gene TRBD2, 6 bases. From germline, CDR1 is SGHAT and CDR2 FQNNGV. Trimming removed 2 bases at V and 5 bases at J, with 16 bases between. The CDR3 is 15 residues long. The CDR3: CASSLLSGGYDEQYF. The CDR3 DNA sequence: TGTGCCAGCAGCTTACTATCCGGGGGTTACGACGAGCAGTACTTC.

This clonotype was detected ten times or more. This chain joins TRBV4-1 and TRBJ2-7; no definite D call. The V end was cut by 2 bases, the J end by 4 bases, with 15 bases between. Germline CDR1 MGHRA, CDR2 YSYEKL. This CDR3 is built from 15 residues. The CDR3 loop reads CASSQIALSDYEQYF. CDR3 coding DNA: TGCGCCAGCAGCCAAATAGCCCTATCGGATTACGAGCAGTACTTC.

Here the CDR3 DNA reads TGTGCCAGCAGCTTTATAGAGGTCCGGAACACTGAAGCTTTCTTT. It codes for CASSFIEVRNTEAFF. V and J are TRBV5-6 and TRBJ1-1; D call uncertain. The CDR3 is 15 residues long. V lost 2 bases and J lost 1, with 12 bases in between. CDR1 SGHDT and CDR2 YYEEEE come from the germline V gene.

This clonotype was counted many times. The rearrangement joins TRBV19 to TRBJ1-5; D is uncertain. The V end was cut by 0 bases, the J end by 0 bases, with 9 bases between. The CDR3 covers 16 residues. Germline values: CDR1 LNHDA, CDR2 SQIVND (reference sequence). CDR3: CASSIDRQYSNQPQHF. The CDR3 DNA reads TGTGCCAGTAGTATAGATCGGCAGTATAGCAATCAGCCCCAGCATTTT.

This clonotype was observed many times. V gene TRBV2 combines with J gene TRBJ2-5, with TRBD2 matching over 13 bases. The CDR3 has 15 residues. Germline V lookup: CDR1 SNHLY, CDR2 FYNNEI. V lost 6 bases to trimming and J lost 4 bases; unmatched junction nucleotides: 5. CDR3 region: CASSGGLAGVETQYF. CDR3 sequence (DNA): TGTGCCAGCAGCGGCGGACTAGCGGGAGTAGAGACCCAGTACTTC.

The chain combines TRBV6-1 with TRBJ1-5; D call uncertain. Trimming cost V 1 base and J 0 bases, with 16 bases left between them. Germline-derived CDR1 and CDR2 are MNHNS and SASEGT. The CDR3 contains 18 residues. CDR3 in amino acids: CASSEGFGQILSNQPQHF. CDR3 nucleotide sequence: TGTGCCAGCAGTGAAGGTTTCGGGCAGATACTTAGCAATCAGCCCCAGCATTTT.

This clonotype was recorded many times. The V gene is TRBV7-9, the J gene TRBJ2-5; 9 bases are shared with TRBD2. The CDR3 covers 15 residues. V trimming: 2 bases; J trimming: 1 base; junction bases outside the gene matches: 2. Per the germline V gene, CDR1 is SEHNR and CDR2 is FQNEAQ (reference sequence). The CDR3 sequence is CASSLFSGSQETQYF. Written as DNA, the CDR3 is TGTGCCAGCAGCTTATTTAGCGGGAGCCAAGAGACCCAGTACTTC.

The table lists this clonotype with many counts. The chain recombines TRBV10-3 with TRBJ1-5, with D unresolved. Germline CDR1 reads ENHRY; CDR2 reads SYGVKD. Trimming took 9 bases from V and 4 from J, leaving 10 bases between them. CDR3 length equals 12 residues. The CDR3 nucleotides are TGTGCCATGAAAAGGAGGAATCAGCCCCAGCATTTT. It translates to CAMKRRNQPQHF.

This clonotype was recorded many times. This chain uses TRBV11-2 with TRBJ2-7; 8 positions agree with TRBD2. Looked up from germline, CDR1 is SGHAT and CDR2 is FQNNGV. V shed 2 bases, J shed 6 bases, and the junction held 9 bases outside the gene matches. The CDR3 totals 15 residues. The chain's CDR3 is CASSLLAGAHGEQYF. As DNA, the CDR3 is TGTGCCAGCAGCTTACTAGCGGGCGCCCACGGCGAGCAGTACTTC.

J is TRBJ1-2 and V is TRBV12-3 or TRBV12-4; D is unresolved. This CDR3 has 14 residues. Trimming removed 6 bases at V and 4 bases at J, with 15 bases between. As DNA, the CDR3 is TGTGCCAGCAGGGCTGAAAGTGGCCGCTATGGCTACACCTTC. It translates to CASRAESGRYGYTF.

The chain has TRBV6-5 and TRBJ2-7, with 14 nucleotides matching TRBD2. This CDR3 is built from 17 residues. The germline gives CDR1 MNHEY, CDR2 SVGAGI. The J segment lost 2 bases and the V segment lost 3 bases, leaving 6 bases of the junction unmatched. CDR3 in amino acids: CASSYSGTSGRPYEQYF. The CDR3, as DNA: TGTGCCAGCAGTTATTCCGGGACTAGCGGGAGACCCTACGAGCAGTACTTC.

This clonotype has at least ten counts. V is TRBV28 and J is TRBJ1-2; D is possibly TRBD1 (5 bases). The ends were cut back, 6 bases at V and 5 bases at J, with 19 bases in the middle. The CDR3 is 15 residues long. The V gene's germline CDR1 is MDHEN and CDR2 SYDVKM. The CDR3 DNA sequence: TGTGCCAGCAGCTATCGACTCAAGGGGTATTATGGCTACACCTTC. This encodes CASSYRLKGYYGYTF.

The genes are TRBV19 and TRBJ2-6; 11 bases map to TRBD1. The germline CDR1 and CDR2 sequences are LNHDA and SQIVND (reference sequence). The CDR3 totals 18 residues. The V and J ends lost 5 bases and 0 bases, in that order; junction bases with no gene match: 6. CDR3 region: CASSDSGTGGSGANVLTF. As DNA, the CDR3 is TGTGCCAGTAGTGATTCCGGGACAGGGGGCTCTGGGGCCAACGTCCTGACTTTC.

J is TRBJ1-6 and V is TRBV7-2; tentatively, D is TRBD1 (5 bases). In germline, CDR1 is SGHTA, CDR2 FQGNSA. The CDR3 has 14 residues. Trimming pared 5 bases from V and 10 bases from J, leaving 15 bases between. The DNA of the CDR3 is TGTGCCAGCAGCCCGGGACCCACCCCCTCACCCCTCCACTTT. This translates into CASSPGPTPSPLHF.